This T cell receptor (beta chain) was captured in a study of neurological immune-mediated disorders. Findings of the study overall: The repertoires of 18 of 34 multiple sclerosis patients fell into one related-CDR3 cluster (a possible signature) under phylogenetic grouping. Private repertoires in all groups were suggested by the absence of shared CDR3 amino acid sequences among expanded clones across subjects.

TCRdb reprocessed the 5' RACE reads with MiXCR, giving one entry per CDR3 protein. The sample comprises about 71,000 distinct CDR3 sequences, 3% to 4% of which are singletons, and more than 3% rests with the top ten. The CDR3 sequence is 14 residues long. Germline-derived CDR1 and CDR2 are SGHKS and YYEKEE (reference sequence). Trimming stripped 2 bases from V and 1 base from J, with 10 bases between. This clonotype was found many times. No antigen is known for it. Unsorted libraries were prepared from 2 million PBMCs held at -80 C. V usage is TRBV5-5 and J usage is TRBJ2-7; D call uncertain. The TCR originated in a man between 40 and 49 years old with multiple sclerosis. Sequenced: PBMCs. The CDR3 nucleotides read TGTGCCAGCAGCTTTCCGGCAGAATCCTACGAGCAGTACTTC. Residues: CASSFPAESYEQYF.